The rows below give T cell receptor beta chains drawn from one sample of a study of blood T cell repertoires in COVID-19. This table comes from immunoSEQ multiplex PCR, and its TCRdb copy is limited to in-frame clones, with some not included. In the table there are more than 65,000 clones, roughly 90% of which are singletons. Sequenced sample: peripheral blood. The receptor set was obtained from a woman aged 45-60 years with acute or convalescent COVID-19. The CDR3 runs from the conserved cysteine through the conserved F or W. Fields, in order: clone size, V gene, J gene, D gene, CDR3 protein, CDR3 DNA. The D gene is left open where the match is weak. The listing skips clone size in some rows; elsewhere it reads once, few, many or a size class.

>-|TRBV4-1|TRBJ2-7|TRBD2
CASRAGGGGPSSYEQYF
TGCGCCAGCAGGGCGGGCGGCGGGGGACCATCCTCCTACGAGCAGTACTTC
>-|TRBV6-5|TRBJ2-2|TRBD1
CASRRQGSTGELFF
TGTGCCAGCAGAAGACAGGGTTCGACCGGGGAGCTGTTTTTT
>few|TRBV6-2/TRBV6-3|TRBJ2-2|-
CASSQQVLVGTGELFF
TGTGCCAGCAGTCAACAGGTCCTAGTTGGCACCGGGGAGCTGTTTTTT
>once|TRBV2|TRBJ2-3|-
CASSDGGWDTDTQYF
TGTGCCAGCAGTGATGGCGGGTGGGACACAGATACGCAGTATTTT
>-|TRBV7-9|TRBJ2-7|-
CASSDRVSYEQYF
TGTGCCAGCAGCGACCGGGTTTCTTACGAGCAGTACTTC
>-|TRBV28|TRBJ2-1|-
CASRENRDTSDNEQFF
TGTGCCAGCAGGGAGAACCGGGACACCTCGGACAATGAGCAGTTCTTC
>few|TRBV12-3/TRBV12-4|TRBJ1-2|-
CASSFQANYGYTF
TGTGCCAGCAGTTTCCAGGCTAACTATGGCTACACCTTC
>-|TRBV3-1/TRBV3-2|TRBJ2-2|TRBD2
CASSQDSPGRGAGELFF
TGTGCCAGCAGCCAAGATTCCCCCGGGAGGGGAGCCGGGGAGCTGTTTTTT
>-|TRBV3-1/TRBV3-2|TRBJ1-6|TRBD1
CASSLERGRSPLHF
TGTGCCAGCAGCCTTGAAAGGGGGCGTTCACCCCTCCACTTT
>-|TRBV2|TRBJ1-1|-
CASSLGQWRLTENTEAFF
TGTGCCAGCAGCCTAGGACAGTGGAGGCTGACGGAAAACACTGAAGCTTTCTTT
>-|TRBV28|TRBJ2-7|-
CASSPRNYEQYF
TGTGCCAGCAGTCCCCGTAACTACGAGCAGTACTTC
>-|TRBV6-2/TRBV6-3|TRBJ1-2|-
CASSNNLVRQRAYGYTF
TGTGCCAGCAGTAATAACCTAGTCCGACAGAGAGCTTATGGCTACACCTTC
>-|TRBV28|TRBJ1-2|-
CASSFSLGAGEDIYGYTF
TGTGCCAGCAGTTTTAGTCTTGGGGCTGGGGAGGATATCTATGGCTACACCTTC
>-|TRBV12-3/TRBV12-4|TRBJ1-1|TRBD1
CASSLAGGPEAFF
TGTGCCAGCAGTTTAGCAGGGGGCCCCGAAGCTTTCTTT
>-|TRBV11-3|TRBJ1-1|-
CASSRTQNTEAFF
TGTGCCAGCAGCCGGACTCAGAACACTGAAGCTTTCTTT
>-|TRBV6-5|TRBJ1-3|TRBD1
CASSYSDRVVDTIYF
TGTGCCAGCAGTTACTCGGACAGGGTGGTGGACACCATATATTTT
>-|TRBV3-1/TRBV3-2|TRBJ2-1|-
CASSRTTAEQFF
TGTGCCAGCAGCCGCACGACAGCTGAGCAGTTCTTC
>-|TRBV6-6|TRBJ2-2|TRBD1
CASSRLTGSTGELFF
TGTGCCAGCAGTAGGCTGACAGGGAGCACCGGGGAGCTGTTTTTT
>once|TRBV1|TRBJ2-1|-
CTSSRRQGTYNEQFF
TGCACCAGCAGCCGCCGACAGGGAACCTACAATGAGCAGTTCTTC
>-|TRBV2|TRBJ2-1|TRBD2
CASSDGRGGSSEQFF
TGTGCCAGCAGTGATGGGCGGGGGGGTTCTAGTGAGCAGTTCTTC
>-|TRBV9|TRBJ1-3|TRBD1
CASSVAETYRGLSGNTIYF
TGTGCCAGCAGCGTAGCGGAAACGTACAGGGGCCTCTCTGGAAACACCATATATTTT
>-|TRBV18|TRBJ1-6|TRBD1
CASSPGQGLNSPLHF
TGTGCCAGCTCACCGGGACAGGGGTTAAATTCACCCCTCCACTTT
>once|TRBV30|TRBJ1-2|TRBD1
CAWRLGQDYGYTF
TGTGCCTGGAGGCTTGGACAGGACTATGGCTACACCTTC
>-|TRBV5-1|TRBJ1-2|TRBD1
CASSSQQGNRYGYTF
TGCGCCAGCAGCTCGCAACAGGGGAACCGCTATGGCTACACCTTC
>few|TRBV2|TRBJ1-2|-
CASSEQIYGYTF
TGTGCCAGCAGTGAACAGATCTATGGCTACACCTTC
>-|TRBV28|TRBJ1-6|-
CASERDSPLHF
TGTGCCTCCGAGCGGGATTCACCCCTCCACTTT
>-|TRBV6-5|TRBJ1-2|-
CASTTGFTGWYGYTF
TGTGCCAGCACGACGGGTTTTACAGGGTGGTATGGCTACACCTTC